The rows below give T cell receptor beta chains drawn from one sample of a study of cytomegalovirus exposure and HLA in healthy donors. Profiling relied on immunoSEQ multiplex PCR, and the TCRdb table lists in-frame clones only, not all of them. This sample has approximately 53,000 clones, with 92% found just once. The source material was PBMCs. Source of these receptors: a man aged 18 to 29 in good health and CMV-seronegative. Each CDR3 is given without its conserved first and last residue.

V: TRBV29-1; CDR3: SVGYSGRGQETQY
V: TRBV4-3; CDR3: ASSRRLAGSYNEQF
V: TRBV11-3; CDR3: ASSHYYEQY
V: TRBV9; CDR3: ASSPNTGIREQY
V: TRBV6-1; CDR3: ASSEGQGETDTQY
V: TRBV19; CDR3: ASSLGTGRTYGYT
V: TRBV9; CDR3: ASSVGTGVSGNTIY
V: TRBV6-1; CDR3: ASRGLAGINEQF
V: TRBV30; CDR3: AWSVWGRGSGQPQH
V: TRBV4-2; CDR3: ASSQGQPTLNTEAF
V: TRBV10-3; CDR3: AISGSRGAGQPQH
V: TRBV7-6; CDR3: ASSLILAGIYTQY
V: TRBV6-5; CDR3: ASSGTSVPGELF